This T cell receptor (beta chain) emerged from a study of blood T cell repertoires in COVID-19. Study-level background: Researchers got acute and convalescent COVID-19 samples from the United States, Italy and Spain. T cells, B-cell-depleted T cells, or PBMCs supplied cDNA or gDNA.

The table lists this clone with many counts. Original handling: Using reference gene primer amplification, nucleated cell counts were estimated. Profiled with immunoSEQ multiplex PCR; TCRdb holds only in-frame clones, not every one. That table supplies the V and J calls and clone size; D and trimming were determined from the DNA. The data hold about 54,000 clones, with about nine tenths observed a single time. Germline loops: CDR1 WNHNN, CDR2 SYGVQD (reference sequence). V shed 0 bases and J shed 0 bases, with 18 bases lying between them. This CDR3 has 20 residues. The chain employs TRBV10-1 and TRBJ2-6; possibly TRBD1 for D (6 bases). The source is a human donor in a cohort sampled during active COVID-19. The specimen sequenced was peripheral blood. The CDR3 region is CASSESWKQGSISGANVLTF. The CDR3 DNA reads TGCGCCAGCAGTGAGTCGTGGAAACAGGGCTCTATCTCTGGGGCCAACGTCCTGACTTTC.